Listed below are T cell receptor beta chains from one sample, sequenced in a study of OX40 agonist ivuxolimab in advanced cancers. The assay was immunoSEQ multiplex PCR, and TCRdb's table has in-frame clones only and misses some. The sample includes approximately 70,000 clones, 75% to 85% of them seen just once. Sequenced material: CD4+ or CD8+ T cells sorted from blood, taken in a trial of the OX40 agonist ivuxolimab. The source of these receptors is an adult with an advanced solid tumor such as melanoma, head and neck, liver or kidney cancer. The CDR3 runs from the conserved cysteine through the conserved F or W. Fields, in order: J gene, D gene, V gene, clone size, CDR3 protein, CDR3 DNA. D genes are given only for firm matches. Clone size is shown for a subset of rows, as once, few, many or a class of expanded clone.

j_gene: TRBJ1-5; d_gene: NA; v_gene: TRBV2; abundance: NA; CDR3aa: CASSVDGVQPQHF; CDR3nt: TGTGCCAGCAGTGTAGACGGGGTTCAGCCCCAGCATTTT
j_gene: TRBJ2-1; d_gene: TRBD2; v_gene: TRBV5-1; abundance: NA; CDR3aa: CASSPGPTSGPNEQFF; CDR3nt: TGCGCCAGCAGCCCGGGACCCACTAGCGGCCCCAATGAGCAGTTCTTC
j_gene: TRBJ2-7; d_gene: TRBD1; v_gene: TRBV5-1; abundance: few; CDR3aa: CASGLGDRSYEQYF; CDR3nt: TGCGCCAGCGGTCTTGGGGACAGATCCTACGAGCAGTACTTC
j_gene: TRBJ2-5; d_gene: NA; v_gene: TRBV30; abundance: NA; CDR3aa: CAWSVGETQYF; CDR3nt: TGTGCCTGGAGTGTAGGGGAGACCCAGTACTTC
j_gene: TRBJ2-1; d_gene: TRBD2; v_gene: TRBV6-1; abundance: NA; CDR3aa: CASRGPGGSYNEQFF; CDR3nt: TGTGCCAGCAGGGGGCCCGGGGGGTCCTACAATGAGCAGTTCTTC
j_gene: TRBJ2-1; d_gene: NA; v_gene: TRBV28; abundance: NA; CDR3aa: CASSPDSGRQFF; CDR3nt: TGTGCCAGCAGCCCGGACTCCGGTAGGCAGTTCTTC
j_gene: TRBJ1-1; d_gene: NA; v_gene: TRBV19; abundance: NA; CDR3aa: CASGHPGEGPEAFF; CDR3nt: TGTGCCAGTGGACATCCAGGGGAGGGTCCTGAAGCTTTCTTT
j_gene: TRBJ1-2; d_gene: NA; v_gene: TRBV5-1; abundance: NA; CDR3aa: CASKNQGSDGYTF; CDR3nt: TGCGCCAGCAAAAATCAGGGGAGCGATGGCTACACCTTC
j_gene: TRBJ1-2; d_gene: NA; v_gene: TRBV28; abundance: NA; CDR3aa: CASRVYSGYTF; CDR3nt: TGTGCCAGCAGAGTTTATAGTGGCTACACCTTC
j_gene: TRBJ2-5; d_gene: NA; v_gene: TRBV6-5; abundance: NA; CDR3aa: CASMGAETQYF; CDR3nt: TGTGCCAGCATGGGGGCAGAGACCCAGTACTTC
j_gene: TRBJ1-2; d_gene: NA; v_gene: TRBV5-1; abundance: few; CDR3aa: CASSLDNYGYTF; CDR3nt: TGCGCCAGCAGCTTGGACAACTATGGCTACACCTTC
j_gene: TRBJ1-3; d_gene: NA; v_gene: TRBV11-2; abundance: NA; CDR3aa: CASSLALMDTIYF; CDR3nt: TGTGCCAGCAGCTTAGCCCTGATGGACACCATATATTTT
j_gene: TRBJ2-2; d_gene: NA; v_gene: TRBV7-2; abundance: NA; CDR3aa: CASSLTFSAANTGELFF; CDR3nt: TGTGCCAGCAGCTTAACATTTTCGGCAGCCAACACCGGGGAGCTGTTTTTT
j_gene: TRBJ2-7; d_gene: TRBD2; v_gene: TRBV11-2; abundance: NA; CDR3aa: CASSLEGLAGGEQYF; CDR3nt: TGTGCCAGCAGCTTAGAGGGACTAGCGGGAGGCGAGCAGTACTTC
j_gene: TRBJ2-3; d_gene: TRBD1; v_gene: TRBV13; abundance: NA; CDR3aa: CASSRTGADTQYF; CDR3nt: TGTGCCAGCAGCCGGACAGGGGCAGATACGCAGTATTTT
j_gene: TRBJ2-1; d_gene: TRBD2; v_gene: TRBV27; abundance: NA; CDR3aa: CASSFVGGSSYNEQFF; CDR3nt: TGTGCCAGCAGTTTTGTTGGCGGGAGCTCCTACAATGAGCAGTTCTTC
j_gene: TRBJ1-1; d_gene: TRBD1; v_gene: TRBV5-8; abundance: NA; CDR3aa: CASSPGDRVGRAEAFF; CDR3nt: TGTGCCAGCAGCCCGGGGGACAGGGTAGGTAGGGCTGAAGCTTTCTTT
j_gene: TRBJ2-5; d_gene: NA; v_gene: TRBV21-1; abundance: NA; CDR3aa: CASSPPRSGTGGKETQYF; CDR3nt: TGTGCCAGCAGCCCACCGAGATCCGGGACAGGGGGTAAGGAGACCCAGTACTTC
j_gene: TRBJ1-2; d_gene: NA; v_gene: TRBV7-2; abundance: NA; CDR3aa: CASSLGGDYGYTF; CDR3nt: TGTGCCAGCAGCTTAGGGGGTGACTATGGCTACACCTTC
j_gene: TRBJ1-2; d_gene: NA; v_gene: TRBV29-1; abundance: NA; CDR3aa: CSVEGNRDYGYTF; CDR3nt: TGCAGCGTTGAGGGGAATCGAGACTATGGCTACACCTTC
j_gene: TRBJ1-5; d_gene: NA; v_gene: TRBV6-1; abundance: NA; CDR3aa: CASSEVRGGGIFYQPQHF; CDR3nt: TGTGCCAGCAGTGAAGTTCGGGGAGGTGGGATATTTTATCAGCCCCAGCATTTT
j_gene: TRBJ2-1; d_gene: TRBD1; v_gene: TRBV2; abundance: NA; CDR3aa: CASSETGTGVRGEQFF; CDR3nt: TGTGCCAGCAGTGAGACTGGGACAGGGGTGAGGGGTGAGCAGTTCTTC
j_gene: TRBJ2-1; d_gene: TRBD2; v_gene: TRBV5-4; abundance: NA; CDR3aa: CASSLEVAGGYNEQFF; CDR3nt: TGTGCCAGCAGCTTGGAGGTAGCGGGGGGATACAATGAGCAGTTCTTC
j_gene: TRBJ1-1; d_gene: NA; v_gene: TRBV2; abundance: NA; CDR3aa: CASSTNLNTEAFF; CDR3nt: TGTGCCAGCTCGACGAATTTGAACACTGAAGCTTTCTTT
j_gene: TRBJ1-6; d_gene: NA; v_gene: TRBV28; abundance: NA; CDR3aa: CASSYGHPNSPLHF; CDR3nt: TGTGCCAGCAGTTACGGCCACCCGAATTCACCCCTCCACTTT
j_gene: TRBJ1-1; d_gene: NA; v_gene: TRBV30; abundance: NA; CDR3aa: CAWSAGRYEAFF; CDR3nt: TGTGCCTGGAGCGCGGGGAGGTATGAAGCTTTCTTT
j_gene: TRBJ2-1; d_gene: NA; v_gene: TRBV7-9; abundance: NA; CDR3aa: CASSLEGGVNEQFF; CDR3nt: TGTGCCAGCAGCTTAGAAGGCGGGGTGAATGAGCAGTTCTTC
j_gene: TRBJ2-5; d_gene: NA; v_gene: TRBV7-3; abundance: NA; CDR3aa: CASSFVSGETQYF; CDR3nt: TGTGCCAGCAGCTTCGTAAGCGGGGAGACCCAGTACTTC
j_gene: TRBJ1-2; d_gene: NA; v_gene: TRBV29-1; abundance: NA; CDR3aa: CSVHTFSGASGYTF; CDR3nt: TGCAGCGTTCACACCTTCTCAGGGGCCTCGGGCTACACCTTC
j_gene: TRBJ2-2; d_gene: TRBD2; v_gene: TRBV19; abundance: NA; CDR3aa: CASSWKAGGSNTGELFF; CDR3nt: TGTGCCAGTAGTTGGAAAGCGGGGGGGTCGAACACCGGGGAGCTGTTTTTT
j_gene: TRBJ1-3; d_gene: NA; v_gene: TRBV7-9; abundance: NA; CDR3aa: CASSLGGAPSGNTIYF; CDR3nt: TGTGCCAGCAGCTTAGGCGGCGCCCCCTCTGGAAACACCATATATTTT
j_gene: TRBJ2-1; d_gene: NA; v_gene: TRBV5-1; abundance: NA; CDR3aa: CASSLSGEQFF; CDR3nt: TGCGCCAGCAGCTTGAGTGGTGAGCAGTTCTTC
j_gene: TRBJ1-5; d_gene: NA; v_gene: TRBV4-1; abundance: few; CDR3aa: CASSQEGGRQPQHF; CDR3nt: TGCGCCAGCAGCCAAGAGGGTGGTAGGCAGCCCCAGCATTTT
j_gene: TRBJ1-6; d_gene: NA; v_gene: TRBV20-1; abundance: NA; CDR3aa: CSAREGAPLHF; CDR3nt: TGCAGTGCTAGAGAGGGGGCTCCCCTCCACTTT
j_gene: TRBJ2-7; d_gene: NA; v_gene: TRBV11-3; abundance: NA; CDR3aa: CASSLGLKGEQYF; CDR3nt: TGTGCCAGCAGCTTAGGGCTAAAGGGGGAGCAGTACTTC
j_gene: TRBJ1-6; d_gene: NA; v_gene: TRBV6-5; abundance: NA; CDR3aa: CASAPGDSPLHF; CDR3nt: TGTGCCAGCGCGCCAGGGGACTCACCCCTCCACTTT
j_gene: TRBJ1-1; d_gene: NA; v_gene: TRBV21-1; abundance: NA; CDR3aa: CASSIHHRAPLTDTEAFF; CDR3nt: TGTGCCAGCAGCATACATCATAGGGCCCCATTGACGGACACTGAAGCTTTCTTT
j_gene: TRBJ1-5; d_gene: NA; v_gene: TRBV19; abundance: NA; CDR3aa: CASSMRTDAYQPQHF; CDR3nt: TGTGCCAGTAGTATGAGGACAGATGCTTATCAGCCCCAGCATTTT
j_gene: TRBJ1-3; d_gene: NA; v_gene: TRBV5-4; abundance: NA; CDR3aa: CASSFGGSTGNTIYF; CDR3nt: TGTGCCAGCAGCTTCGGGGGGTCTACTGGAAACACCATATATTTT
j_gene: TRBJ2-3; d_gene: TRBD2; v_gene: TRBV28; abundance: NA; CDR3aa: CASSSVTSGGDTQYF; CDR3nt: TGTGCCAGCAGTTCTGTAACGAGCGGGGGAGATACGCAGTATTTT
j_gene: TRBJ1-2; d_gene: TRBD1; v_gene: TRBV7-2; abundance: NA; CDR3aa: CASSPDRGYGYTF; CDR3nt: TGTGCCAGCAGCCCGGACAGGGGTTATGGCTACACCTTC